Shown below are 8 T cell receptor beta chains from a single sample sequenced in a study of control samples from healthy donors and cancer patients. Assay: immunoSEQ multiplex PCR; the TCRdb copy retains only in-frame clones and omits some. The sample includes 110,000 or so clones, 80% to 90% seen only once; the top ten take around 14%. The sample consisted of blood. These TCRs come from a woman in her forties or fifties in good health.

V is TRBV7-2 and J is TRBJ2-1, with TRBD2 matching over 12 bases. This CDR3 region has 16 residues. Germline assignment: CDR1 SGHTA and CDR2 FQGNSA. The trim removed 5 bases at V and 7 bases at J, leaving 9 bases unmatched. CDR3 loop: CASSLTSGRTRNEQFF. The DNA for the CDR3 is TGTGCCAGCAGCCTCACTAGCGGGAGGACCCGTAATGAGCAGTTCTTC.

The rearrangement uses TRBV4-3 and TRBJ2-7, with D perhaps matching TRBD2 (5 bases). The germline V and J ends were trimmed by 0 bases and 6 bases, with 15 bases remaining between them. The CDR3 is 15 amino acids. Germline loops: CDR1 LGHNA, CDR2 YSLEER. The CDR3 nucleotides read TGCGCCAGCAGCCAAGATCCTCCGGGAACCGGCGAGCAGTACTTC. Its protein is CASSQDPPGTGEQYF.

The chain combines TRBV19 with TRBJ2-5, with 9 positions matching TRBD1. In germline, CDR1 is LNHDA, CDR2 SQIVND (reference sequence). The CDR3 length is 15 residues. Trimming removed 5 bases from V and 6 bases from J; junction bases left unmatched: 10. In DNA, the CDR3 is TGTGCCAGTAGTTGGGGACAGGGTCTGTTGAAGACCCAGTACTTC. It translates to CASSWGQGLLKTQYF. The variable domain in full, completed from reference TRBV19 and TRBJ2-5, reads DGGITQSPKYLFRKEGQNVTLSCEQNLNHDAMYWYRQDPGQGLRLIYYSQIVNDFQKGDIAEGYSVSREKKESFPLTVTSAQKNPTAFYLCASSWGQGLLKTQYFGPGTRLLVL.

V is TRBV28 and J is TRBJ2-7, with D possibly being TRBD1 (5 bases). Trimming took 4 bases from V and 6 from J, leaving 22 bases between them. The CDR3 has 16 residues. The germline V gene encodes CDR1 MDHEN and CDR2 SYDVKM. In DNA form, the CDR3 reads TGTGCCAGCAGTTCACGCCTCAGGGAATGGAACGGCGAGCAGTACTTC. Encoded protein: CASSSRLREWNGEQYF. Full variable domain (remainder filled in from reference TRBV28 and TRBJ2-7): DVKVTQSSRYLVKRTGEKVFLECVQDMDHENMFWYRQDPGLGLRLIYFSYDVKMKEKGDIPEGYSVSREKKERFSLILESASTNQTSMYLCASSSRLREWNGEQYFGPGTRLTVT.

The rearrangement uses TRBV2 and TRBJ2-5, with 8 positions matching TRBD2. Germline values: CDR1 SNHLY, CDR2 FYNNEI. V was pared by 4 bases and J by 5 bases, with 9 bases of the junction left unmatched. This CDR3 is 15 amino acids long. The CDR3 here is CASSVVAGRGETQYF. CDR3 sequence (DNA): TGTGCCAGCAGTGTCGTAGCGGGAAGGGGGGAGACCCAGTACTTC.

J is TRBJ1-5 and V is TRBV7-8, with unresolved D. Trimming took off 6 bases at V and 0 bases at J, with 12 bases between the two ends. CDR3 length: 15 amino acids. Germline V CDR1 and CDR2: SGHVS, FQNEAQ. The CDR3 sequence is CASSSTENSNQPQHF. The CDR3, as DNA: TGTGCCAGCAGTTCGACCGAAAATAGCAATCAGCCCCAGCATTTT. Complete variable domain (other parts from reference TRBV7-8 and TRBJ1-5): GAGVSQSPRYKVAKRGQDVALRCDPISGHVSLFWYQQALGQGPEFLTYFQNEAQLDKSGLPSDRFFAERPEGSVSTLKIQRTQQEDSAVYLCASSSTENSNQPQHFGDGTRLSIL.

This rearrangement joins TRBV12-3 or TRBV12-4 to TRBJ1-2, with a tentative D call TRBD1 (5 bases). CDR3 length: 12 residues. V shed 3 bases and J shed 7 bases, with 9 bases lying between them. The CDR3 spells CASSLGQGGYTF. CDR3 in DNA: TGTGCCAGCAGTTTGGGGCAGGGTGGCTACACCTTC.

The V call is TRBV3-1 (or the pseudogene TRBV3-2), the J call TRBJ2-7, with TRBD2 matching over 11 bases. Germline V gene sequence: CDR1 LGHDT, CDR2 YNNKEL (reference sequence). V was clipped by 0 bases and J by 7 bases; unmatched bases: 5. CDR3 length: 15 amino acids. CDR3 sequence (DNA): TGTGCCAGCAGCCAAGAGGCTAGCGGGGGGCGAGAGCAGTACTTC. Translation gives CASSQEASGGREQYF.